The 23 T cell receptor beta chains presented below share a single source sample, sequenced in a study of T cell responses to AZD1222 COVID-19 vaccine. Repertoires were generated with immunoSEQ multiplex PCR, while TCRdb's copy carries only in-frame clones and drops some. The sample gives tens of thousands of clones, approximately 90% of which show up once; roughly 19% is in the top ten. Specimen: peripheral blood, collected on day 0 of AZD1222 vaccination. The receptors here all came from an adult in good health.

The chain uses TRBV6-6 and TRBJ2-2; D perhaps matches TRBD2 (6 bases). Germline assignment: CDR1 MNHNY and CDR2 SVGAGI (reference sequence). Trimming removed 2 bases from V and 5 bases from J, with 15 bases in between. The CDR3 totals 16 residues. The CDR3 loop is CASSYGETSNTGELFF. As DNA, the CDR3 is TGTGCCAGCAGTTACGGAGAGACTAGTAATACCGGGGAGCTGTTTTTT.

The chain is built from TRBV27 and TRBJ2-1; D gene ambiguous. CDR3 length: 14 residues. Germline-derived CDR1 and CDR2 are MNHEY and SMNVEV (reference sequence). V gave up 8 bases and J gave up 6 bases, with 17 bases separating them. The chain's CDR3 is CASGVYPQTNEQFF. The CDR3 DNA reads TGTGCCAGCGGAGTTTATCCACAGACCAATGAGCAGTTCTTC.

Only a few counts were recorded for this clone. The chain employs TRBV27 and TRBJ1-1, with D perhaps TRBD1 (6 bases). Germline CDR1 MNHEY, CDR2 SMNVEV (reference sequence). V was clipped by 5 bases and J by 3 bases, with 19 bases between them. This CDR3 comprises 16 residues. The CDR3 sequence: CASSQGRVPGYTEAFF. Here the CDR3 DNA reads TGTGCCAGCAGTCAGGGGCGGGTCCCTGGGTACACTGAAGCTTTCTTT.

In this sample, this clone turned up once. This chain connects TRBV6-2 or TRBV6-3 to TRBJ1-1; D remains ambiguous. The germline V and J ends were trimmed by 2 bases and 6 bases, with 16 bases remaining between them. Germline CDR1 is MNHEY and CDR2 is SVGEGT. CDR3 length: 15 residues. DNA for the CDR3: TGTGCCAGCAGTTACGCTGGATCCCGCCGGGCTGAAGCTTTCTTT. Amino acid sequence: CASSYAGSRRAEAFF.

The genes are TRBV27 and TRBJ1-6, with 7 positions matching TRBD1. The CDR3 covers 20 residues. Germline V gene data show CDR1 as MNHEY and CDR2 as SMNVEV (reference sequence). The V segment lost 5 bases and the J segment 0 bases; nucleotides outside the gene matches: 16. This CDR3 reads CASSPKPQGTRSSYNSPLHF. The CDR3 DNA reads TGTGCCAGCAGTCCGAAACCACAGGGGACTAGGAGCTCCTATAATTCACCCCTCCACTTT.

V usage is TRBV18 and J usage is TRBJ1-3; possibly TRBD1 for D (5 bases). V lost 3 bases, J lost 0 bases, and 9 bases lay in between. This CDR3 spans 15 amino acids. CDR1 and CDR2 from the germline V gene are KGHSH and LQKENI. The CDR3, as DNA: TGTGCCAGCTCACCGCCGGGACTCTCTGGAAACACCATATATTTT. Protein: CASSPPGLSGNTIYF.

The chain carries TRBV19 and TRBJ2-7, with D perhaps matching TRBD1 or TRBD2 (5 bases each). The CDR3 runs to 14 residues. The ends were cut back, 5 bases at V and 0 bases at J, with 11 bases in the middle. Looked up from germline, CDR1 is LNHDA and CDR2 is SQIVND (reference sequence). As DNA, the CDR3 is TGTGCCAGTAGTCCCGGGACGGCCTCCTACGAGCAGTACTTC. Translation gives CASSPGTASYEQYF. The full variable domain, with the rest looked up from reference TRBV19 and TRBJ2-7, is DGGITQSPKYLFRKEGQNVTLSCEQNLNHDAMYWYRQDPGQGLRLIYYSQIVNDFQKGDIAEGYSVSREKKESFPLTVTSAQKNPTAFYLCASSPGTASYEQYFGPGTRLTVT.

The rearrangement uses TRBV9 and TRBJ2-1, with 8 bases lining up with TRBD2. This CDR3 spans 16 amino acids. V lost 0 bases, J lost 2 bases, and 4 bases stayed unmatched. CDR1 and CDR2 from the germline V gene are SGDLS and YYNGEE. The CDR3 protein is CASSVGNGRAYNEQFF. The CDR3 nucleotides are TGTGCCAGCAGCGTAGGAAACGGGAGGGCCTACAATGAGCAGTTCTTC.

The rearrangement links TRBV13 to TRBJ2-7; TRBD2 matches at 10 bases. V was clipped by 0 bases and J by 0 bases; unmatched bases: 8. Looked up from germline, CDR1 is PRHDT and CDR2 is FYEKMQ (reference sequence). This CDR3 is 18 amino acids long. The CDR3 DNA reads TGTGCCAGCAGCTTAGGGTGGAGTACTAGCGGGGTCTCCTACGAGCAGTACTTC. This sequence encodes CASSLGWSTSGVSYEQYF.

The chain is built from TRBV5-6 and TRBJ2-3, with TRBD1 as a possible D gene (6 bases). The CDR3 is 15 amino acids. The V gene's germline CDR1 is SGHDT and CDR2 YYEEEE. The V and J ends lost 1 base and 1 base respectively, with 10 bases between them. CDR3 sequence reads: CASSLTGFRTDTQYF. CDR3 bases: TGTGCCAGCAGCTTGACAGGGTTTCGCACAGATACGCAGTATTTT.

The CDR3 region is CSVEEQILRPLSTDTQYF. In nucleotides, the CDR3 is TGCAGCGTTGAAGAGCAGATCCTGCGGCCCCTTAGCACAGATACGCAGTATTTT. The chain has TRBV29-1 and TRBJ2-3; D remains unclear. The CDR3 has 18 amino acids. V lost 0 bases and J 0 bases, leaving 19 bases between the germline ends. Per germline, CDR1 SQVTM and CDR2 ANQGSEA.

The chain links TRBV7-9 to TRBJ2-1, with D perhaps matching TRBD2 (6 bases). With 1 base removed from V and 7 bases from J, the gap between germline ends came to 14 bases. Germline loops: CDR1 SEHNR, CDR2 FQNEAQ (reference sequence). CDR3 length: 15 residues. The CDR3 here is CASSLERAFMNEQFF. The CDR3 nucleotides are TGTGCCAGCAGCTTAGAGCGGGCGTTTATGAATGAGCAGTTCTTC.

The chain joins TRBV10-3 to TRBJ2-5; 8 bases line up with TRBD1. J gave up 5 bases and V 3 bases, and 11 bases lay outside the gene matches. Germline values: CDR1 ENHRY, CDR2 SYGVKD. The CDR3 loop spans 16 amino acids. In DNA, the CDR3 is TGTGCCATCAGTGACCCCGGGACAGGCCTCGGGGAGACCCAGTACTTC. As protein: CAISDPGTGLGETQYF.

The chain is built from TRBV18 and TRBJ2-7; D may correspond to TRBD1 or TRBD2 (7 bases each). This CDR3 is built from 15 residues. With 3 bases removed from V and 3 bases from J, the gap between germline ends came to 15 bases. Per germline, CDR1 KGHSH and CDR2 LQKENI. The CDR3 sequence: CASSPGPGGVYEQYF. The CDR3 bases are TGTGCCAGCTCACCGGGGCCAGGGGGGGTCTACGAGCAGTACTTC.

The CDR3 region has the DNA TGTGCCAGCAGCCCCCGGGAGCGGGATCGGTACAATGAGCAGTTCTTC. It encodes CASSPRERDRYNEQFF. The chain couples TRBV21-1 to TRBJ2-1; TRBD2, as called in the table, went unchecked against the DNA. TRBV21-1 is a known pseudogene. This CDR3 has 16 residues.

This clone was found once. This chain connects TRBV5-1 to TRBJ2-2; 12 positions match TRBD2. V was clipped by 4 bases and J by 4 bases; unmatched bases: 2. Per the germline V gene, CDR1 is SGHRS and CDR2 is YFSETQ. This CDR3 has 15 amino acids. The CDR3 loop reads CASSQLAGGTGELFF. The CDR3 DNA reads TGCGCCAGCAGCCAACTAGCGGGAGGCACCGGGGAGCTGTTTTTT. The full variable domain, in which reference TRBV5-1 and TRBJ2-2 provide the parts outside the CDR3, is KAGVTQTPRYLIKTRGQQVTLSCSPISGHRSVSWYQQTPGQGLQFLFEYFSETQRNKGNFPGRFSGRQFSNSRSEMNVSTLELGDSALYLCASSQLAGGTGELFFGEGSRLTVL.

The V and J genes are TRBV3-1 (or the pseudogene TRBV3-2) and TRBJ1-6, with 9 positions matching TRBD1. The CDR3 extends over 16 amino acids. J lost 6 bases, V lost 0 bases, and 3 bases had no gene match. In germline, CDR1 is LGHDT, CDR2 YNNKEL (reference sequence). CDR3 amino acids: CASSQDSDRGNSPLHF. The CDR3 region has the DNA TGTGCCAGCAGCCAAGATTCGGACAGGGGTAATTCACCCCTCCACTTT.

The rearrangement uses TRBV6-5 and TRBJ1-5; D might be TRBD1 (6 bases). The V end was cut by 0 bases, the J end by 6 bases, with 15 bases between. Germline V gives CDR1 MNHEY, CDR2 SVGAGI. The CDR3 length is 16 residues. CDR3 sequence (DNA): TGTGCCAGCAGTTACTCGATAGGGGGGGATCTTCAGCCCCAGCATTTT. It yields the protein CASSYSIGGDLQPQHF.

A few counts support this clone. V is TRBV7-2 and J is TRBJ1-3; D is undetermined. The germline V gene encodes CDR1 SGHTA and CDR2 FQGNSA. The V gene lost 1 base and the J gene lost 2 bases, with 9 bases spanning the gap. This CDR3 spans 15 amino acids. CDR3 protein: CASSLVVGAGNTIYF. DNA for the CDR3: TGTGCCAGCAGCTTAGTAGTCGGGGCTGGAAACACCATATATTTT.

The chain joins TRBV6-2 or TRBV6-3 to TRBJ2-2; D not certain. The ends were cut back, 4 bases at V and 1 base at J, with 4 bases in the middle. The CDR3 length is 13 residues. The germline CDR1 and CDR2 sequences are MNHEY and SVGEGT. As DNA, the CDR3 is TGTGCCAGCAGTTCGCGGAACACCGGGGAGCTGTTTTTT. The encoded protein is CASSSRNTGELFF.

The V call is TRBV28, the J call TRBJ2-3; a possible D gene is TRBD2 (5 bases). From germline, CDR1 is MDHEN and CDR2 SYDVKM. The CDR3 is made up of 15 amino acids. V shed 7 bases and J shed 0 bases, with 14 bases lying between them. The CDR3 loop is CASTQRRTSTDTQYF. In nucleotides, the CDR3 is TGTGCCAGCACCCAGCGGCGAACTAGCACAGATACGCAGTATTTT.

The V gene is TRBV6-5, the J gene TRBJ2-1, with 9 bases fitting TRBD2. The V and J ends lost 6 bases and 8 bases, in that order; junction bases with no gene match: 11. Germline V lookup: CDR1 MNHEY, CDR2 SVGAGI. The CDR3 has 15 residues. CDR3 sequence (DNA): TGTGCCAGCAGCTTCGGACTAAGCGGGAGGCATGAGCAGTTCTTC. The encoded protein is CASSFGLSGRHEQFF.

The CDR3 DNA is TGTGCCATCAGTGAGGAGGGCCCGACAGGACGGAGGGATACGCAGTATTTT. It encodes CAISEEGPTGRRDTQYF. V usage is TRBV10-3 and J usage is TRBJ2-3; D is possibly TRBD1 (6 bases). Germline lookup yields CDR1 ENHRY and CDR2 SYGVKD. V was trimmed by 2 bases and J by 6 bases, leaving 21 bases between them. The CDR3 contains 17 residues.